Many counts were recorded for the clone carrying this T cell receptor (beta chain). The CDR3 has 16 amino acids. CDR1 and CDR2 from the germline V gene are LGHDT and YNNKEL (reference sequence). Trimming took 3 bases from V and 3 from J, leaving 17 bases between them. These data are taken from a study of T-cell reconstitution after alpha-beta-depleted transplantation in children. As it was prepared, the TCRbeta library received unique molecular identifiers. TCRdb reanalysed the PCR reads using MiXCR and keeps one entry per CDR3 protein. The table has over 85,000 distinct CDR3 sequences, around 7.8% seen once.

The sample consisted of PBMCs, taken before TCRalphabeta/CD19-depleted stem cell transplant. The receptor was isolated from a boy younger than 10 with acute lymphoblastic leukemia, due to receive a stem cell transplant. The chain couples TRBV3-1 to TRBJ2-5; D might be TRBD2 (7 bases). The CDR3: CASSHAPGGGKETQYF. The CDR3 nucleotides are TGTGCCAGCAGCCATGCACCGGGGGGCGGGAAAGAGACCCAGTACTTC.